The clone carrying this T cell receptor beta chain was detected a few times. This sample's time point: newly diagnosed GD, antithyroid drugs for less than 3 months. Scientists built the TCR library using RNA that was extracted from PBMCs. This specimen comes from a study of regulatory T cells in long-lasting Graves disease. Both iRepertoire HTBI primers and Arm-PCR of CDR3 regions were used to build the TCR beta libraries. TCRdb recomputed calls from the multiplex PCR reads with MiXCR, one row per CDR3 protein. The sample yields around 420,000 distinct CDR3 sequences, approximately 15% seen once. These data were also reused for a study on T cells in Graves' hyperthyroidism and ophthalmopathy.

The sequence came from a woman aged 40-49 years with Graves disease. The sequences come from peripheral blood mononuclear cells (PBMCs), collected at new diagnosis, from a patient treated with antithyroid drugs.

The CDR3 reads CASSQFGTGRYEQYF. DNA for the CDR3: TGCGCCAGCAGCCAATTCGGCACAGGGAGGTACGAGCAGTACTTC. The chain carries TRBV4-1 and TRBJ2-7, with D perhaps given as TRBD1 or TRBD2 (6 bases each). V lost 2 bases and J lost 4, with 15 bases in between. The CDR3 loop spans 15 amino acids. Germline CDR1 and CDR2: MGHRA and YSYEKL.